This TCR beta chain was sequenced in a study of T cell responses to AZD1222 COVID-19 vaccine. Study results and caveats: It was only after the peak T cell response that any repertoires were sampled.

Libraries were prepared by immunoSEQ multiplex PCR; TCRdb keeps only in-frame clonotypes and omits some of them. The top ten clones hold around 2.8% of a sample with roughly 140,000 clones, around nine tenths of them seen once. Points on this clone: The antigen is not known.

V was clipped by 0 bases and J by 3 bases, with 12 bases between them. Germline CDR1 is SGDLS and CDR2 is YYNGEE. This CDR3 comprises 15 residues. The sample here was peripheral blood, taken on day 0 of MenACWY control vaccination. V gene TRBV9 combines with J gene TRBJ1-1; D might be TRBD1 (5 bases). This sequence originates from an adult in good health. The CDR3 loop reads CASSVAPEGDTEAFF. CDR3 DNA: TGTGCCAGCAGCGTAGCTCCAGAAGGGGACACTGAAGCTTTCTTT.